The T cell receptor (beta chain) under discussion was sequenced for a study of T-cell memory formation after mild COVID-19. Study context: Largely, the TCR clusters proved donor specific. The study, taken as a whole, reports: Several responding clones turned up in pre-infection memory, indicating that cross-reactive memory may have taken part. From day 15 to 85, contracting clones were balanced between CD4 and CD8, whereas later expanders leaned toward CD4+. Nothing showed for sure that second-wave clones peaking on day 37 were SARS-CoV-2 specific.

MiXCR, applied by TCRdb to the 5' RACE reads, yields one record per CDR3 protein. The sample has fewer than 200,000 distinct CDR3 sequences, about 18% seen once. V lost 0 bases, J lost 5 bases, and 14 bases lay in between. The CDR3 loop spans 17 amino acids. Germline CDR1 and CDR2: PRHDT and FYEKMQ (reference sequence). With respect to this clonotype: Its antigen is unknown.

The chain combines TRBV13 with TRBJ1-6; tentative D call: TRBD1 (6 bases). This TCR was sampled from a man younger than 35 who had mild COVID-19 (a few samples of this study predate the infection). Cell type and time point are not known. The sequenced sample was PBMCs or a T cell subset sorted from them (not recorded which). The CDR3, as DNA: TGTGCCAGCAGCTTAGGGGACAGCGCGAGGCATAATTCACCCCTCCACTTT. Translated, it gives CASSLGDSARHNSPLHF. The complete variable domain, with remaining parts taken from reference TRBV13 and TRBJ1-6, reads AAGVIQSPRHLIKEKRETATLKCYPIPRHDTVYWYQQGPGQDPQFLISFYEKMQSDKGSIPDRFSAQQFSDYHSELNMSSLELGDSALYFCASSLGDSARHNSPLHFGNGTRLTVT.